This T cell receptor beta chain appears in the sequencing data of a study of T cell responses to AZD1222 COVID-19 vaccine. This CDR3 has 15 amino acids. Germline lookup yields CDR1 SGHTA and CDR2 FQGNSA. Trimming removed 3 bases at V and 0 bases at J, with 10 bases between. Measured with immunoSEQ multiplex PCR; TCRdb has only the in-frame clones, and not every one. Here the sample spans around 83,000 clones, roughly 86% being singletons. Specimen: peripheral blood, collected on day 0 of AZD1222 vaccination. The sequence came from an adult in good health. The chain is built from TRBV7-2 and TRBJ2-3; a possible D gene is TRBD1 (6 bases). The DNA for the CDR3 is TGTGCCAGCAGCTTGACAGGAGCTAGCACAGATACGCAGTATTTT. Translating it yields CASSLTGASTDTQYF.